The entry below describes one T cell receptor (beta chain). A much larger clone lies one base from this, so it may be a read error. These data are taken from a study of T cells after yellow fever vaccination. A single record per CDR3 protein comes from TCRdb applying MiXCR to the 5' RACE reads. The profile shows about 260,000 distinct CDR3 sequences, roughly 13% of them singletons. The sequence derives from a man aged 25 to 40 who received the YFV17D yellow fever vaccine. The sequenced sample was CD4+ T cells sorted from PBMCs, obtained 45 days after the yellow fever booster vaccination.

The CDR3 spells CASRLNREDTEALF. Written as DNA, the CDR3 is TGTGCCAGCAGGCTTAATAGAGAGGACACTGAAGCTCTCTTT. The chain joins TRBV7-9 to TRBJ1-1; perhaps TRBD1 as D (5 bases). CDR3 length: 14 amino acids. Looked up from germline, CDR1 is SEHNR and CDR2 is FQNEAQ (reference sequence).